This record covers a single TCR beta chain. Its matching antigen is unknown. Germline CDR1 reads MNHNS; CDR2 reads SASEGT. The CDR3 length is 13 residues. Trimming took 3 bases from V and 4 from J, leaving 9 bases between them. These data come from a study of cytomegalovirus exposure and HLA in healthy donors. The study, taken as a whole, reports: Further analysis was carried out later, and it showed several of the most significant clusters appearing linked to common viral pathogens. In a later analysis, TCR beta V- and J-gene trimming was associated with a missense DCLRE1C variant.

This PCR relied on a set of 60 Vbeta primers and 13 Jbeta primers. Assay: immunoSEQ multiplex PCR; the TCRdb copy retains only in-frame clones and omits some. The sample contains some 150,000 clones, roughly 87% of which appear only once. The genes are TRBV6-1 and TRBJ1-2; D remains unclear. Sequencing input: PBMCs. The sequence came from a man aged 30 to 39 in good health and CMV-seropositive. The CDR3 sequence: CASSETAFYGYTF. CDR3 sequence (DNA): TGTGCCAGCAGTGAGACTGCGTTCTATGGCTACACCTTC.